A selection of T cell receptor beta chains follows, all from one sample in a study of T cell responses to AZD1222 COVID-19 vaccine. Profiled with immunoSEQ multiplex PCR; TCRdb holds only in-frame clones, not every one. The repertoire holds fewer than 110,000 clones, with 70% to 90% as singletons. Material: peripheral blood, obtained on day 0 of AZD1222 vaccination. These receptors were taken from an adult in good health. The CDR3 runs from the conserved cysteine through the conserved F or W. The D gene is left open where the match is weak. For some rows the clone size is stated as once, few or many, or as a class when expanded; others skip it.

>TRBV6-6|TRBJ1-2|NA|NA
TGTGCCAGCAGTTACGCGACAGCCAACTATGGCTACACCTTC
CASSYATANYGYTF
>TRBV9|TRBJ2-7|NA|TRBD1
TGTGCCAGCAGCGTCGGACAGGCTAGCTCCTACGAGCAGTACTTC
CASSVGQASSYEQYF
>TRBV28|TRBJ1-5|NA|NA
TGTGCCAGCAGTTTAACGACAGTCTCAAAGCCCCAGCATTTT
CASSLTTVSKPQHF
>TRBV19|TRBJ2-2|NA|TRBD1
TGTGCCAGTAGTTCTATTTTCAGGGGGTTGACCGGGGAGCTGTTTTTT
CASSSIFRGLTGELFF
>TRBV7-3|TRBJ2-3|NA|TRBD2
TGTGCCAGCAGCGGTACTAGCGGTAGCACAGATACGCAGTATTTT
CASSGTSGSTDTQYF
>TRBV7-8|TRBJ1-2|NA|NA
TGTGCCAGCAGCTTGGGGCCCGGAGGGTATGGCTACACCTTC
CASSLGPGGYGYTF
>TRBV7-3|TRBJ1-1|NA|NA
TGTGCCAGCAGCATGACACTGAACACTGAAGCTTTCTTT
CASSMTLNTEAFF
>TRBV19|TRBJ1-5|once|NA
TGTGCCAGTAGTATTACCCGGGATACTCAGCCCCAGCATTTT
CASSITRDTQPQHF
>TRBV19|TRBJ2-1|NA|TRBD1
TGTGCCAGTACCTTTCACTCGGGACAGACCTACAATGAGCAGTTCTTC
CASTFHSGQTYNEQFF
>TRBV29-1|TRBJ1-2|NA|TRBD1
TGCAGCGTTGAAGGCAGGGGGGATAACTATGGCTACACCTTC
CSVEGRGDNYGYTF
>TRBV14|TRBJ1-6|NA|NA
TGTGCCAGCAGCCGAGGGGGACTCATGGGGCGGTATTCACCCCTCCACTTT
CASSRGGLMGRYSPLHF
>TRBV2|TRBJ1-5|NA|TRBD1
TGTGCCAGCAGTTTACGGACAGGCTCGCGTAGTCAGCCCCAGCATTTT
CASSLRTGSRSQPQHF
>TRBV29-1|TRBJ2-1|NA|TRBD1
TGCAGCGTTGGACAGGGGGCCTGGAATGAGCAGTTCTTC
CSVGQGAWNEQFF
>TRBV7-9|TRBJ2-1|NA|TRBD2
TGTGCCAGCCTCGCGGGAGGGCCTAATGAGCAGTTCTTC
CASLAGGPNEQFF
>TRBV6-2/TRBV6-3|TRBJ2-7|NA|NA
TGTGCCAGCAGTTACTCGCGCAGGGTAGAGCAGTACTTC
CASSYSRRVEQYF
>TRBV5-1|TRBJ1-2|NA|NA
TGCGCCAGCCGTCCTTCAGAGACCTATGGCTACACCTTC
CASRPSETYGYTF
>TRBV5-6|TRBJ2-7|NA|NA
TGTGCCAGCAGCCTGTCGAGGGGGATTTCCAACGAGCAGTACTTC
CASSLSRGISNEQYF
>TRBV5-1|TRBJ2-7|NA|TRBD2
TGCGCCAGCAGCAAACGTGAGACTAGCGGGAGAATACCCTACGAGCAGTACTTC
CASSKRETSGRIPYEQYF
>TRBV18|TRBJ2-1|once|TRBD2
TGTGCCAGCTCAGTGGGGACTAGCGGGACCTACAATGAGCAGTTCTTC
CASSVGTSGTYNEQFF
>TRBV6-4|TRBJ2-2|NA|NA
TGTGCCAGCAGCGGAGGACGCAGCGGGGAGCTGTTTTTT
CASSGGRSGELFF
>TRBV5-4|TRBJ1-1|once|NA
TGTGCCAGCAGCTCAGGACAGCGGAACACTGAAGCTTTCTTT
CASSSGQRNTEAFF
>TRBV19|TRBJ1-2|NA|NA
TGTGCCAGTAGTATAGATCCACGGGGCAACTATGGCTACACCTTC
CASSIDPRGNYGYTF
>TRBV27|TRBJ2-1|NA|NA
TGTGCCAGCAGTTTAACCTATCAGGGGGGTGAGCAGTTCTTC
CASSLTYQGGEQFF
>TRBV12-3/TRBV12-4|TRBJ2-7|once|NA
TGTGCCAGCAGTTCCCTGAGGGACGAGCAGTACTTC
CASSSLRDEQYF
>TRBV11-3|TRBJ2-3|NA|NA
TGTGCCAGCAGCTTGCAGGGGTCAGATACGCAGTATTTT
CASSLQGSDTQYF
>TRBV30|TRBJ2-7|NA|TRBD1
TGTGCCTGGTCGAGGGACAGTACCACCTACGAGCAGTACTTC
CAWSRDSTTYEQYF
>TRBV7-3|TRBJ2-3|NA|NA
TGTGCCAGCAGCCCTTTCGGGGAAAGGACAGATACGCAGTATTTT
CASSPFGERTDTQYF
>TRBV5-1|TRBJ1-3|NA|TRBD1
TGCGCCAGCAGCTCGCAGGGGGGCTCTGGAAACACCATATATTTT
CASSSQGGSGNTIYF
>TRBV7-3|TRBJ2-3|NA|TRBD2
TGTGCCAGCAGCTTAACTAGCGGGAGGACAGATACGCAGTATTTT
CASSLTSGRTDTQYF
>TRBV6-5|TRBJ2-5|NA|NA
TGTGCCAGCAGTTACTCCCAGGGTTTCGGGGAGACCCAGTACTTC
CASSYSQGFGETQYF
>TRBV15|TRBJ2-5|NA|NA
TGTGCCACCTCCAATTCGGTTACGGAGACCCAGTACTTC
CATSNSVTETQYF
>TRBV28|TRBJ2-2|NA|TRBD1
TGTGCCAGCCTAGACAGGGCTCCCGGGGAGCTGTTTTTT
CASLDRAPGELFF
>TRBV30|TRBJ1-3|NA|TRBD1
TGTGCCTGGAGTGTAGGACAGGCTGGAAACACCATATATTTT
CAWSVGQAGNTIYF
>TRBV27|TRBJ2-7|NA|TRBD2
TGTGCCAGCTCCCCTTCCGTTACGGGAGGACGGTACGAGCAGTACTTC
CASSPSVTGGRYEQYF